The clone carrying this T cell receptor (beta chain) occurred a few times. Its matching antigen is unknown. The CDR3 is 17 amino acids. The V gene lost 3 bases and the J gene lost 0 bases, with 17 bases spanning the gap. Germline assignment: CDR1 SGDLS and CDR2 YYNGEE. TCRdb reprocessed the RT-PCR reads via MiXCR and lists one record per CDR3 protein. The sample holds 500,000 or so distinct CDR3 sequences, about 17% seen once. The record originates from a study of response to subunit inactivated influenza vaccine. Study findings and constraints: Every seasonal influenza vaccination brings in few new T cells, the authors suggested.

The material sequenced was CD4+ T cells sorted from PBMCs, taken around 2 years after vaccination. The V call is TRBV9, the J call TRBJ2-3; TRBD2 might be the D (6 bases). The clonotype comes from a man aged 50-75 years who received an inactivated influenza vaccine. CDR3 protein: CASSAGGGGASTDTQYF. Here the CDR3 DNA reads TGTGCCAGCAGCGCCGGCGGTGGCGGGGCAAGCACAGATACGCAGTATTTT.